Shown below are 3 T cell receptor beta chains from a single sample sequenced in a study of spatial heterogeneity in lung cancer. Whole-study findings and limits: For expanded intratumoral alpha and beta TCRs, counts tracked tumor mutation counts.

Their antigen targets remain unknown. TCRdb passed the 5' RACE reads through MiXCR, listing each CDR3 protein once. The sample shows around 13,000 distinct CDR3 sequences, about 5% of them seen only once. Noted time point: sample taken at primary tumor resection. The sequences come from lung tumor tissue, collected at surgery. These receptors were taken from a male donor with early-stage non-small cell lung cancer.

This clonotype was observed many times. The CDR3 region is CASSQDKRGKDTQYF. CDR3 in DNA: TGTGCCAGCAGCCAAGATAAGAGGGGGAAAGATACGCAGTATTTT. This rearrangement joins TRBV4-2 to TRBJ2-3; perhaps TRBD1 as D (6 bases). The CDR3 sequence is 15 residues long. The V end lost 0 bases, the J end lost 5 bases, and 12 bases lay between the germline ends. CDR1 and CDR2 (germline): LGHNA, YNFKEQ.

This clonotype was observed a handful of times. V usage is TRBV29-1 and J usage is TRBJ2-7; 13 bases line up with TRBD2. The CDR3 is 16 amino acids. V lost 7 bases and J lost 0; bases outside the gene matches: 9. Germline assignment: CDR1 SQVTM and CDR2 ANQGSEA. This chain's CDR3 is CSAPGLAGPSSYEQYV. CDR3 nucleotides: TGCAGCGCACCGGGACTAGCGGGGCCGAGCTCCTACGAGCAGTACGTC.

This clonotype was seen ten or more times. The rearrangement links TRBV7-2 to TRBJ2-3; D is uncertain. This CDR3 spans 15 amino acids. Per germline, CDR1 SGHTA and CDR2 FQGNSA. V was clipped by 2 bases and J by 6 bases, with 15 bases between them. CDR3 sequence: CASSLSRGTSDTQYF. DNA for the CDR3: TGTGCCAGCAGCTTAAGTCGCGGCACATCGGATACGCAGTATTTT. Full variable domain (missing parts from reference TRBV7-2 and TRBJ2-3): GAGVSQSPSNKVTEKGKDVELRCDPISGHTALYWYRQSLGQGLEFLIYFQGNSAPDKSGLPSDRFSAERTGGSVSTLTIQRTQQEDSAVYLCASSLSRGTSDTQYFGPGTRLTVL.